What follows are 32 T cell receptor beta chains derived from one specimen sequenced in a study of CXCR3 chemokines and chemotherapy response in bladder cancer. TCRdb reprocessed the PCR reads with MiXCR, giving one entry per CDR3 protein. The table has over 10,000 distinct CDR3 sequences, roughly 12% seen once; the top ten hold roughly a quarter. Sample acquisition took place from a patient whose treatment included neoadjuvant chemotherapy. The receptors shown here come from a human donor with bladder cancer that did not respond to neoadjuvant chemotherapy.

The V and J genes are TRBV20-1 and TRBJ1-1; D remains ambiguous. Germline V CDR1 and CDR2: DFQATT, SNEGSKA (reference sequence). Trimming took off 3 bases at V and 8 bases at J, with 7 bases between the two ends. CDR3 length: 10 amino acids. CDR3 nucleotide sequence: TGCAGTGCTAGGACCGTGGAAGCTTTCTTT. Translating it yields CSARTVEAFF.

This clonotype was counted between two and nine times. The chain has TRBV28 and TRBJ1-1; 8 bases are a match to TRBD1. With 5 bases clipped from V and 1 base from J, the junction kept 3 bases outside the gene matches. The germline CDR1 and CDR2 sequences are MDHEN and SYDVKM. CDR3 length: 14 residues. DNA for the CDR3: TGTGCCAGCAGTCCAGGACAGGGGAACACTGAAGCTTTCTTT. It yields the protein CASSPGQGNTEAFF.

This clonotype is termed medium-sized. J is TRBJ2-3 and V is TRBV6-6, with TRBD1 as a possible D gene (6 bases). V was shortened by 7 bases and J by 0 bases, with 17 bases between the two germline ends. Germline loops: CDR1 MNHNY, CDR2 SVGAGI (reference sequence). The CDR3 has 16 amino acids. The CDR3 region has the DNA TGTGCCAGCAAAGCCCTTGGGGGCCCTAGCACAGATACGCAGTATTTT. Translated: CASKALGGPSTDTQYF.

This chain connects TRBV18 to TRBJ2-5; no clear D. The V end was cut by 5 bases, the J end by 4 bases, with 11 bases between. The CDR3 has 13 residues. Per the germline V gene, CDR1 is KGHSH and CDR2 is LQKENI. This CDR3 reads CASSRRDRETQYF. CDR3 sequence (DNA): TGTGCCAGCTCAAGGCGAGATCGAGAGACCCAGTACTTC.

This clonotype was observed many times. CDR3 amino acids: CASTGDRVNTGELFF. DNA for the CDR3: TGTGCCAGCACCGGGGACAGGGTGAACACCGGGGAGCTGTTTTTT. The rearrangement uses TRBV27 and TRBJ2-2, with 9 bases identical to TRBD1. V dropped 7 bases and J dropped 1; count of bases not matched to a gene: 4. CDR1 and CDR2 (germline): MNHEY, SMNVEV (reference sequence). CDR3 length: 15 residues.

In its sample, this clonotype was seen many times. The CDR3 DNA reads as TGTGCCAGCAGTTACTCCAGGGAAGCTTTCTTT. This gives the protein CASSYSREAFF. The chain recombines TRBV6-6 with TRBJ1-1; no clear D gene. Germline V CDR1 and CDR2: MNHNY, SVGAGI (reference sequence). The CDR3 has 11 residues. V dropped 0 bases and J dropped 8 bases, with 4 bases sitting between them.

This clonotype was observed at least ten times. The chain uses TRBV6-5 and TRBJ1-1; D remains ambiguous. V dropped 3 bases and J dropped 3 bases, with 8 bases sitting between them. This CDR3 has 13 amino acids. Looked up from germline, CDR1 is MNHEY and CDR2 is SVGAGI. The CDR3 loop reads CASSYLPDTEAFF. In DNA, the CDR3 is TGTGCCAGCAGTTATTTACCCGACACTGAAGCTTTCTTT.

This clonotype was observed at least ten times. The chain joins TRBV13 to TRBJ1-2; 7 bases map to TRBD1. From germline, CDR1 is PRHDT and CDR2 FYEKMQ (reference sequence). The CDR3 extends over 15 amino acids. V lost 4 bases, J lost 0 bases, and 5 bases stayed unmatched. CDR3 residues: CASSSGTASNYGYTF. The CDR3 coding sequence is TGTGCCAGCAGCTCCGGGACAGCCTCTAACTATGGCTACACCTTC.

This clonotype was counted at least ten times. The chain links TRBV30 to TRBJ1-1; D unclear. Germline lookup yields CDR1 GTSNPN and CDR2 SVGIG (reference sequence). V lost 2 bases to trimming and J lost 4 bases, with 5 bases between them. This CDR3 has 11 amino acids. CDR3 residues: CAWSPTTEAFF. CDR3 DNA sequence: TGTGCCTGGAGTCCCACCACTGAAGCTTTCTTT.

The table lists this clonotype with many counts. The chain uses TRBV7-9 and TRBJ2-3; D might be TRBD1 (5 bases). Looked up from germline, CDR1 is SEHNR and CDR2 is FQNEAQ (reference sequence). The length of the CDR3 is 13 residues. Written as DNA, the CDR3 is TGTGCTGTCTTTCGGCAGGGAACAGATACGCAGTATTTT. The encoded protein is CAVFRQGTDTQYF.

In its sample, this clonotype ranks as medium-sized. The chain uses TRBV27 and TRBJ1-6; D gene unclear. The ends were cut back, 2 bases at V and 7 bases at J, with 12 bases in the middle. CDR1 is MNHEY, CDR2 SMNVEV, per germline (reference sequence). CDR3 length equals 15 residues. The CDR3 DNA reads TGTGCCAGCAGTTTAGAGGGTCGCGAGAATTCACCCCTCCACTTT. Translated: CASSLEGRENSPLHF.

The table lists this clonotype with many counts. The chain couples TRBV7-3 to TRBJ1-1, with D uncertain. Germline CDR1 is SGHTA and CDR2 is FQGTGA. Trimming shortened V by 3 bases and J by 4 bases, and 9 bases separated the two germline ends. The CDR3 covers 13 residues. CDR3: CASSLGYGTEAFF. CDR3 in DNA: TGTGCCAGCAGCTTGGGATACGGCACTGAAGCTTTCTTT. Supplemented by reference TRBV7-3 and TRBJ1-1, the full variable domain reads GAGVSQTPSNKVTEKGKYVELRCDPISGHTALYWYRQSLGQGPEFLIYFQGTGAADDSGLPNDRFFAVRPEGSVSTLKIQRTERGDSAVYLCASSLGYGTEAFFGQGTRLTVV.

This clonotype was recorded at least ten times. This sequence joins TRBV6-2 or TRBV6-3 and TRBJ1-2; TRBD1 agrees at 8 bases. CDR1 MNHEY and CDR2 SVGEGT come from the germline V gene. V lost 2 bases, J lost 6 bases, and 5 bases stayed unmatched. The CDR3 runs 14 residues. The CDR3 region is CASSYATGDDGYTF. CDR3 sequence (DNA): TGTGCCAGCAGTTACGCGACAGGGGACGATGGCTACACCTTC.

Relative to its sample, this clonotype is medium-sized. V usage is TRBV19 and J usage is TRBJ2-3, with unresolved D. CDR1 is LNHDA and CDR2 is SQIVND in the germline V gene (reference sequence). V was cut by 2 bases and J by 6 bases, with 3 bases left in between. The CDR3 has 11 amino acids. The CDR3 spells CASSIRDTQYF. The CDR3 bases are TGTGCCAGTAGTATACGTGATACGCAGTATTTT.

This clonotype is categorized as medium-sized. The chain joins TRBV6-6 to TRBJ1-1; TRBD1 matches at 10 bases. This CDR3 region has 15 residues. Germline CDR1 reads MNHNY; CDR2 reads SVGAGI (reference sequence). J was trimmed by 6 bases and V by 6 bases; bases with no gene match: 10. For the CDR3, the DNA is TGTGCCAGCAGCGCTATCGGGACAGGGGCGTCTGAAGCTTTCTTT. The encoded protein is CASSAIGTGASEAFF.

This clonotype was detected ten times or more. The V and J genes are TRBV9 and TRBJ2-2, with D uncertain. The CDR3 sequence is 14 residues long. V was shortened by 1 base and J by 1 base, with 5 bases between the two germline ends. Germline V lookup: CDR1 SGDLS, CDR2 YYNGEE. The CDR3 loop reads CASSVTWNTGELFF. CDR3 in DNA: TGTGCCAGCAGCGTAACGTGGAACACCGGGGAGCTGTTTTTT. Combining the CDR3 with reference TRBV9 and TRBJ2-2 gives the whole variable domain DSGVTQTPKHLITATGQRVTLRCSPRSGDLSVYWYQQSLDQGLQFLIQYYNGEERAKGNILERFSAQQFPDLHSELNLSSLELGDSALYFCASSVTWNTGELFFGEGSRLTVL.

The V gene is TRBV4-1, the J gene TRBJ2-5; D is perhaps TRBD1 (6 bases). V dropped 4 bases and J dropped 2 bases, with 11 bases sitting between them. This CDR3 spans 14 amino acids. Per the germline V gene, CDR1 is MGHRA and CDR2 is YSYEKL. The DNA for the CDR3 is TGCGCCAGCAGCCCGGGAAGGGGGCAAGAGACCCAGTACTTC. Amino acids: CASSPGRGQETQYF.

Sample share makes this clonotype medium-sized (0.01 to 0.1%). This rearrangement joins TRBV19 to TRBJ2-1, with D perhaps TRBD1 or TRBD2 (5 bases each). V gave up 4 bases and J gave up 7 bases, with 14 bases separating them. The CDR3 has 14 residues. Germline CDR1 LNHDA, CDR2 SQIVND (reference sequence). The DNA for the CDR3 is TGTGCCAGTAGTAGGGCTAGCAGGGTAAATGAGCAGTTCTTC. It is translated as CASSRASRVNEQFF.

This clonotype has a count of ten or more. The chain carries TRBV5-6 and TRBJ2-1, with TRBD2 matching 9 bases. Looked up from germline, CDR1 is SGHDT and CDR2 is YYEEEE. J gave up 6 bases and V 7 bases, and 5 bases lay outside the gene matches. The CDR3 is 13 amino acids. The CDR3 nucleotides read TGTGCCAGCTCGGGACTAGCCCCCAATGAGCAGTTCTTC. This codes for CASSGLAPNEQFF.

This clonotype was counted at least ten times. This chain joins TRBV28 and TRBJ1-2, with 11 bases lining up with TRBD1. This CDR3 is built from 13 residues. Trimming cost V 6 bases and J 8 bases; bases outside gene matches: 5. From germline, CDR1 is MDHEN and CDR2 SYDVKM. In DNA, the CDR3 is TGTGCCAGCAGATCGGACAGGGGGCACGGCTACACCTTC. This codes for CASRSDRGHGYTF.

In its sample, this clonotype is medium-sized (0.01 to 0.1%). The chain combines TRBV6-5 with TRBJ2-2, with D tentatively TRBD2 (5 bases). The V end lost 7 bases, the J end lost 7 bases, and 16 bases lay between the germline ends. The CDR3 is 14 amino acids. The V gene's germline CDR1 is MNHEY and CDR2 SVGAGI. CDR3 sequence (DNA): TGTGCCAGCATGGGTCATCTAGCAAACGGGGAGCTGTTTTTT. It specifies CASMGHLANGELFF.

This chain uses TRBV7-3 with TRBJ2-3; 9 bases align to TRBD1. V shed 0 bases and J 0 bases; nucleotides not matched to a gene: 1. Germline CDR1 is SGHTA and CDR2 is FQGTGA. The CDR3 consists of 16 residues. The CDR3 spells CASSLTGQGSTDTQYF. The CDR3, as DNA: TGTGCCAGCAGCTTAACGGGACAGGGTAGCACAGATACGCAGTATTTT.

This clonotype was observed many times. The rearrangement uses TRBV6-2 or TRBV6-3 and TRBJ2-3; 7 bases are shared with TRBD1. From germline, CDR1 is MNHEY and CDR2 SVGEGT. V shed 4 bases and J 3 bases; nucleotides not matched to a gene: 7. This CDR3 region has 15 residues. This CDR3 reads CASSWGTTGTDTQYF. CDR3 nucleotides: TGTGCCAGCAGTTGGGGAACGACAGGGACAGATACGCAGTATTTT.

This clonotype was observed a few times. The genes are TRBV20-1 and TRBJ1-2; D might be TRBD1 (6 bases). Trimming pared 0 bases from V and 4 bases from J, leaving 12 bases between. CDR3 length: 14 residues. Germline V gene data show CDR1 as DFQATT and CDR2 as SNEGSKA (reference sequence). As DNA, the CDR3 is TGCAGTGCTAGAGAGACAGGACTCGTCTATGGCTACACCTTC. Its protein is CSARETGLVYGYTF.

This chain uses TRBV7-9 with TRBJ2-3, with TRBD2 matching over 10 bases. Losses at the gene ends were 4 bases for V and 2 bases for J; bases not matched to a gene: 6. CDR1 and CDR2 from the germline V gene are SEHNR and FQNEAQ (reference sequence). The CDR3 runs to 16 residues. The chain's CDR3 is CASSYGTSEPTDTQYF. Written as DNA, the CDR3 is TGTGCCAGCAGCTACGGGACTAGCGAACCCACAGATACGCAGTATTTT.

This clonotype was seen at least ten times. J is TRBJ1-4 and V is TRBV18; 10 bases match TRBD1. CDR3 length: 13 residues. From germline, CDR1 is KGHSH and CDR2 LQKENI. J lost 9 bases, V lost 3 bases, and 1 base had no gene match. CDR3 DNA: TGTGCCAGCTCACCCGACAGGGGGCAAAAACTGTTTTTT. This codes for CASSPDRGQKLFF.

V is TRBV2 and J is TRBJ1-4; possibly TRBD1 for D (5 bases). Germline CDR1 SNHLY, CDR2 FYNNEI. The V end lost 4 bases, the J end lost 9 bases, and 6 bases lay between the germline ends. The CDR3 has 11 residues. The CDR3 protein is CASSGTKKLFF. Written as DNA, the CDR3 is TGTGCCAGCAGTGGGACAAAAAAACTGTTTTTT.

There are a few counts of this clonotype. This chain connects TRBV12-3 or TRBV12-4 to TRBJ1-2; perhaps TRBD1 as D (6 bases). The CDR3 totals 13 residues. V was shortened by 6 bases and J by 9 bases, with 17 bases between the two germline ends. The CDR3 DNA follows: TGTGCCAGCAGACAATCGGACAGCTTGAGCTACACCTTC. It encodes CASRQSDSLSYTF.

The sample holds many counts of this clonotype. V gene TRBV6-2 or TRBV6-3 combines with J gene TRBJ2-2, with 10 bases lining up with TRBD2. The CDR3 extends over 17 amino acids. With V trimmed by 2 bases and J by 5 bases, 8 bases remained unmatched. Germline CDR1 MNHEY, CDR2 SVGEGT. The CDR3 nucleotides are TGTGCCAGCAGTTACGGTCCTAGCGGGAGAGGAACCGGGGAGCTGTTTTTT. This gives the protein CASSYGPSGRGTGELFF.

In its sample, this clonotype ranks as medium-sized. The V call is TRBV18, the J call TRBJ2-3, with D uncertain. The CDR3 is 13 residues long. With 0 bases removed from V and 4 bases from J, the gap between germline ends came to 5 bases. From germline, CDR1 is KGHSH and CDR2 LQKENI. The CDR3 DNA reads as TGTGCCAGCTCACCACCCACGGCAGATACGCAGTATTTT. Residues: CASSPPTADTQYF. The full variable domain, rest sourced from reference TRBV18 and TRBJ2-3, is NAGVMQNPRHLVRRRGQEARLRCSPMKGHSHVYWYRQLPEEGLKFMVYLQKENIIDESGMPKERFSAEFPKEGPSILRIQQVVRGDSAAYFCASSPPTADTQYFGPGTRLTVL.

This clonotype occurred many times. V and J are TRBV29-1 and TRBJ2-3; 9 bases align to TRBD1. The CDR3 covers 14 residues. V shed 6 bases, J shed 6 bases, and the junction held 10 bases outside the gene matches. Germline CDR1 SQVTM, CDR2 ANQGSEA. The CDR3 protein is CSVRTGDLMDTQYF. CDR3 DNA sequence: TGCAGCGTCAGGACAGGGGATTTGATGGATACGCAGTATTTT.

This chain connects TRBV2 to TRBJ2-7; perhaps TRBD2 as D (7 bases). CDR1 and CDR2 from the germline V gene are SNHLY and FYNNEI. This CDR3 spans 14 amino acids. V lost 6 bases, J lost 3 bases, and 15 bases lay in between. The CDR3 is CASRNREGDYEQYF. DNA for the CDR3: TGTGCCAGCAGGAACAGGGAGGGGGACTACGAGCAGTACTTC. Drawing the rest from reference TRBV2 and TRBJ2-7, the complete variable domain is EPEVTQTPSHQVTQMGQEVILRCVPISNHLYFYWYRQILGQKVEFLVSFYNNEISEKSEIFDDQFSVERPDGSNFTLKIRSTKLEDSAMYFCASRNREGDYEQYFGPGTRLTVT.